This T cell receptor beta chain was identified in a study of pediatric ulcerative colitis. Study background: Ulcerative colitis patients had pancolitis or left-sided colitis, with confirming histology.

Here immunoSEQ multiplex PCR was the method, and the copy in TCRdb shows in-frame clones only, minus some. The table has 55,000 to 80,000 clones, more than 60% seen once; the top ten hold 4% to 6.5%. V trimming: 1 base; J trimming: 6 bases; junction bases outside the gene matches: 14. Germline CDR1 MNHEY, CDR2 SMNVEV (reference sequence). The CDR3 has 18 residues. The receptor's source is a boy aged 5-17 years with moderate ulcerative colitis. The chain uses TRBV27 and TRBJ2-3; 9 nucleotides align to TRBD2. Material for sequencing was blood. In DNA, the CDR3 is TGTGCCAGCAGTTTATTTCAGCGACTAGCGGTCCTCGGGGATACGCAGTATTTT. Translated, it gives CASSLFQRLAVLGDTQYF.